The 21 T cell receptor beta chains below all came from one sample that was sequenced in a study of metastatic and nonmetastatic thyroid tumors. TCRdb reprocessed the PCR reads via MiXCR. The data contain some 19,000 clones, about 28% of them singletons. No patient received treatment before thyroid surgery. The sequenced material came from tumor tissue. Every receptor here comes from a female donor with papillary thyroid cancer or a benign thyroid nodule (not recorded which). Some clones in this sample may be carry-over from other donors' samples.

This clone was observed a few times. The V and J genes are TRBV6-1 and TRBJ2-7; a possible D gene is TRBD1 (6 bases). Deletions cut 5 bases from V and 2 bases from J, with 19 bases between. There are 16 residues in the CDR3. Germline CDR1 is MNHNS and CDR2 is SASEGT. As DNA, the CDR3 is TGTGCCAGCAGTCGCCCCTCCGGGACAAACACCTACGAGCAGTACTTC. It yields the protein CASSRPSGTNTYEQYF.

This clone was picked up many times. This sequence may be a read error, since a much larger clone differs from it by one base. The chain combines TRBV9 with TRBJ1-3; D gene unclear. Looked up from germline, CDR1 is SGDLS and CDR2 is YYNGEE. The CDR3 length is 15 residues. The chain's CDR3 is CASSAGRVSGNAIYF. The CDR3 bases are TGTGCCAGCAGCGCCGGACGAGTCTCTGGAAACGCCATATATTTT.

This clone was detected ten times or more. The V and J genes are TRBV4-3 and TRBJ2-6; 9 nucleotides line up with TRBD1. Germline CDR1 reads LGHNA; CDR2 reads YSLEER. This CDR3 has 19 residues. The J segment lost 2 bases and the V segment lost 4 bases, leaving 12 bases of the junction unmatched. The CDR3 DNA follows: TGCGCCAGCAGCCCCCTAGGACAGGGGACCTTCGCTGGGGCCAACGTCCTGACTTTC. This codes for CASSPLGQGTFAGANVLTF.

V usage is TRBV20-1 and J usage is TRBJ2-7, with D hard to call. The ends were cut back, 0 bases at V and 7 bases at J, with 10 bases in the middle. The germline V gene encodes CDR1 DFQATT and CDR2 SNEGSKA (reference sequence). The CDR3 totals 12 residues. The CDR3 DNA follows: TGCAGTGCTAGAGATCCACTCGGGGAGCAGTACTTC. The encoded protein is CSARDPLGEQYF.

This clone was counted ten times or more. This chain uses TRBV3-1 with TRBJ1-1; 7 positions agree with TRBD1. The germline CDR1 and CDR2 sequences are LGHDT and YNNKEL (reference sequence). CDR3 length: 17 amino acids. The trim removed 3 bases at V and 1 base at J, leaving 11 bases unmatched. The CDR3 sequence: CASSHVFRGTRNTEAFF. The CDR3 DNA follows: TGTGCCAGCAGCCATGTTTTCAGGGGGACTCGGAACACTGAAGCTTTCTTT. The variable domain in full, completed from reference TRBV3-1 and TRBJ1-1, reads DTAVSQTPKYLVTQMGNDKSIKCEQNLGHDTMYWYKQDSKKFLKIMFSYNNKELIINETVPNRFSPKSPDKAHLNLHINSLELGDSAVYFCASSHVFRGTRNTEAFFGQGTRLTVV.

This chain links TRBV12-3 or TRBV12-4 with TRBJ2-7; 11 bases agree with TRBD2. The V segment lost 5 bases and the J segment 3 bases; nucleotides outside the gene matches: 6. The CDR3 totals 15 residues. Here the CDR3 reads CASSAPSGGLYEQYF. The CDR3 coding sequence is TGTGCCAGCAGTGCCCCTAGCGGGGGGCTCTACGAGCAGTACTTC.

There are a few counts of this clone. The chain is built from TRBV28 and TRBJ1-1, with 7 bases matching TRBD1. CDR1 and CDR2 from the germline V gene are MDHEN and SYDVKM. The V segment lost 7 bases and the J segment 5 bases; nucleotides outside the gene matches: 16. CDR3 length: 16 residues. The CDR3 DNA reads as TGTGCCAGCACTTCTTCCGGGACAGTTCAAAGGACTGAAGCTTTCTTT. It encodes CASTSSGTVQRTEAFF.

This clone was observed many times. The chain uses TRBV11-2 and TRBJ2-3; D gene uncertain. Deletions cut 0 bases from V and 2 bases from J, with 12 bases between. The CDR3 is 16 residues long. From germline, CDR1 is SGHAT and CDR2 FQNNGV. The CDR3 DNA is TGTGCCAGCAGCTTAGATGTGGCGTTAGACACAGATACGCAGTATTTT. Translating it yields CASSLDVALDTDTQYF.

This clone was detected only a few times. The chain employs TRBV28 and TRBJ2-5; D is perhaps TRBD1 or TRBD2 (5 bases each). The germline V gene encodes CDR1 MDHEN and CDR2 SYDVKM. The ends were cut back, 5 bases at V and 4 bases at J, with 23 bases in the middle. This CDR3 comprises 17 residues. Here the CDR3 DNA reads TGTGCCAGCAGTCTCAGCCGGACATTTCGGGATTTAGAGACCCAGTACTTC. Encoded protein: CASSLSRTFRDLETQYF. The complete variable domain, with remaining parts taken from reference TRBV28 and TRBJ2-5, reads DVKVTQSSRYLVKRTGEKVFLECVQDMDHENMFWYRQDPGLGLRLIYFSYDVKMKEKGDIPEGYSVSREKKERFSLILESASTNQTSMYLCASSLSRTFRDLETQYFGPGTRLLVL.

The rearrangement joins TRBV19 to TRBJ1-2, with a possible D match to TRBD1 (5 bases). This CDR3 has 16 residues. V shed 0 bases and J shed 8 bases, with 19 bases lying between them. Germline CDR1 is LNHDA and CDR2 is SQIVND (reference sequence). CDR3 sequence: CASSIDPPTQNRGYTF. For the CDR3, the DNA is TGTGCCAGTAGTATAGACCCGCCTACTCAGAACAGGGGCTACACCTTC.

This clone was picked up a small number of times. The chain is built from TRBV27 and TRBJ1-2; unclear D gene. CDR1 MNHEY and CDR2 SMNVEV come from the germline V gene (reference sequence). The CDR3 has 13 amino acids. Trimming took 6 bases from V and 3 from J, leaving 11 bases between them. CDR3 sequence: CASRGWPHYGYTF. Here the CDR3 DNA reads TGTGCCAGCAGGGGGTGGCCTCACTATGGCTACACCTTC.

This clone is a singleton in its sample. The chain joins TRBV28 to TRBJ1-6; a possible D gene is TRBD1 (5 bases). This CDR3 is 16 amino acids long. CDR1 and CDR2 (germline): MDHEN, SYDVKM. V lost 3 bases and J 8 bases, leaving 17 bases between the germline ends. The CDR3 loop is CASSLGGGGGDSPLHF. Written as DNA, the CDR3 is TGTGCCAGCAGTTTGGGTGGGGGGGGAGGGGATTCACCCCTCCACTTT.

The table lists this clone with many counts. The V and J genes are TRBV6-1 and TRBJ2-7; D is ambiguous. Trimming pared 6 bases from V and 3 bases from J, leaving 9 bases between. Germline lookup yields CDR1 MNHNS and CDR2 SASEGT. This CDR3 region has 12 residues. The CDR3 reads CASRGEFYEQYF. CDR3 DNA sequence: TGTGCCAGCAGGGGTGAGTTCTACGAGCAGTACTTC.

V usage is TRBV19 and J usage is TRBJ1-2; the match to TRBD1 covers 7 bases. The J segment lost 5 bases and the V segment lost 3 bases, leaving 9 bases of the junction unmatched. The CDR3 spans 15 residues. The V gene's germline CDR1 is LNHDA and CDR2 SQIVND (reference sequence). For the CDR3, the DNA is TGTGCCAGTAGTATGCGGACAGGAGGCGGTTATGGCTACACCTTC. It specifies CASSMRTGGGYGYTF.

This chain connects TRBV9 to TRBJ1-1; no firm D call. Germline CDR1 and CDR2: SGDLS and YYNGEE. The CDR3 contains 12 residues. V was pared by 3 bases and J by 2 bases, with 5 bases between. CDR3 amino acids: CASSGSNTEAFF. CDR3 in DNA: TGTGCCAGCAGCGGGTCAAACACTGAAGCTTTCTTT. The entire variable domain, with the rest obtained from reference TRBV9 and TRBJ1-1, is as follows: DSGVTQTPKHLITATGQRVTLRCSPRSGDLSVYWYQQSLDQGLQFLIQYYNGEERAKGNILERFSAQQFPDLHSELNLSSLELGDSALYFCASSGSNTEAFFGQGTRLTVV.

This clone was counted a few times. J is TRBJ2-1 and V is TRBV9; 9 positions agree with TRBD2. This CDR3 spans 15 amino acids. Germline CDR1 reads SGDLS; CDR2 reads YYNGEE. Trimming at V came to 2 bases and at J to 8 bases, leaving 8 bases not matched to a gene. The CDR3 sequence is CASSVSGTSTDEQFF. CDR3 nucleotides: TGTGCCAGCAGCGTTTCCGGGACTAGCACGGATGAGCAGTTCTTC. Full variable domain (rest looked up from reference TRBV9 and TRBJ2-1): DSGVTQTPKHLITATGQRVTLRCSPRSGDLSVYWYQQSLDQGLQFLIQYYNGEERAKGNILERFSAQQFPDLHSELNLSSLELGDSALYFCASSVSGTSTDEQFFGPGTRLTVL.

V gene TRBV6-1 combines with J gene TRBJ1-2, with D perhaps TRBD1 (5 bases). CDR3 length: 15 amino acids. Germline-derived CDR1 and CDR2 are MNHNS and SASEGT. Trimming stripped 2 bases from V and 5 bases from J, with 15 bases between. The CDR3 DNA sequence: TGTGCCAGCAGTGAAAGGGGCAGAAGCAGTTATGGCTACACCTTC. This sequence encodes CASSERGRSSYGYTF.

This chain joins TRBV2 and TRBJ1-5; D call uncertain. Germline V gene data show CDR1 as SNHLY and CDR2 as FYNNEI. The CDR3 runs to 15 residues. Trimming shortened V by 6 bases and J by 1 base, and 13 bases separated the two germline ends. The CDR3 region is CASSPWGRSNQPQHF. The CDR3 region has the DNA TGTGCCAGCAGCCCCTGGGGTAGGAGCAATCAGCCCCAGCATTTT.

This rearrangement joins TRBV28 to TRBJ1-6, with D unresolved. CDR1 is MDHEN and CDR2 is SYDVKM in the germline V gene. V shed 6 bases and J shed 9 bases, with 15 bases lying between them. The CDR3 is made up of 14 amino acids. CDR3 region: CASSQREVGSPLHF. In nucleotides, the CDR3 is TGTGCCAGCAGCCAGAGGGAGGTTGGTTCACCCCTCCACTTT.

V is TRBV30 and J is TRBJ2-7; 9 nucleotides line up with TRBD1. The CDR3 runs 13 residues. Germline CDR1 is GTSNPN and CDR2 is SVGIG (reference sequence). Trimming cost V 5 bases and J 6 bases; bases outside gene matches: 8. The CDR3 is CAWDGTGKGEQYF. The CDR3 DNA is TGTGCCTGGGACGGGACAGGGAAGGGCGAGCAGTACTTC.

This clone showed up just a few times. V is TRBV12-3 or TRBV12-4 and J is TRBJ1-2; D gene uncertain. V gave up 6 bases and J gave up 4 bases, with 6 bases separating them. This CDR3 has 11 amino acids. The CDR3 sequence is CASSLLYGYTF. The CDR3 DNA reads TGTGCCAGCAGCCTCCTCTATGGCTACACCTTC.